The 32 T cell receptor beta chains given below trace back to one sample, sequenced in a study of T cells in Graves' hyperthyroidism and ophthalmopathy. RNA transcripts provided the source from which TCR beta CDR3 regions were amplified. Researchers ran a first-round RT-PCR on the TCR CDR3 using the HTBI primer set. TCRdb redid the calling of the multiplex PCR reads with MiXCR, one entry per CDR3 protein. Here the sample spans roughly 570,000 distinct CDR3 sequences, 35% to 55% being singletons. Sample: peripheral blood or thyroid tissue (not recorded which). These receptors were obtained from an adult woman with Graves' disease, either hyperthyroidism or ophthalmopathy (not recorded which).

Comment on this clonotype: Relative to the germline gene, one junction end is altered; a read error may explain this. V gene TRBV14 combines with J gene TRBJ1-2; 12 nucleotides align to TRBD1. The CDR3 has 13 residues. Germline V gives CDR1 SGHDN, CDR2 FVKESK. CDR3 protein: CASSPGQGASYAF. Written as DNA, the CDR3 is TGTGCCAGCAGCCCGGGACAGGGGGCCAGCTACGCCTTC.

This clonotype was seen ten or more times. The chain uses TRBV7-2 and TRBJ1-3, with unresolved D. Germline CDR1 reads SGHTA; CDR2 reads FQGNSA. Trimming shortened V by 5 bases and J by 2 bases, and 13 bases separated the two germline ends. This CDR3 is built from 15 residues. CDR3 DNA: TGTGCCAGCAGCCCTAGGCGGTCAGCTGGAAACACCATATATTTT. Amino acid sequence: CASSPRRSAGNTIYF.

This chain connects TRBV20-1 to TRBJ2-6; D call uncertain. There are 14 residues in the CDR3. Trimming left V 5 bases short and J 3 bases short, with 11 bases between. From germline, CDR1 is DFQATT and CDR2 SNEGSKA (reference sequence). The DNA for the CDR3 is TGCAGTGCTCCCAGGACGTATGGGGCCAACGTCCTGACTTTC. Its protein is CSAPRTYGANVLTF.

This chain connects TRBV7-8 to TRBJ1-2; a weak D match, TRBD1 (6 bases). Germline values: CDR1 SGHVS, CDR2 FQNEAQ. Trimming removed 1 base from V and 4 bases from J, with 19 bases in between. The CDR3 has 17 residues. In DNA, the CDR3 is TGTGCCAGCAGCTTAGTCTCCTCCGGACAGCCCATCTATGGCTACACCTTC. Amino acids: CASSLVSSGQPIYGYTF.

The chain joins TRBV10-3 to TRBJ1-4; D not resolved. Germline V gives CDR1 ENHRY, CDR2 SYGVKD. Deletions cut 3 bases from V and 12 bases from J, with 14 bases between. The CDR3 consists of 13 residues. The CDR3 region is CAISEQEWGELFF. The CDR3 region has the DNA TGTGCCATCAGTGAACAAGAGTGGGGTGAACTGTTTTTT.

There are many counts of this clonotype. The chain carries TRBV5-1 and TRBJ2-6; 8 nucleotides line up with TRBD2. Per the germline V gene, CDR1 is SGHRS and CDR2 is YFSETQ. Unmatched junction bases numbered 9, after V lost 4 bases and J lost 0 bases. The CDR3 is 18 amino acids. CDR3 protein: CASSATSGGTSGANVLTF. The CDR3 bases are TGCGCCAGCAGCGCAACGAGCGGGGGAACCTCTGGGGCCAACGTCCTGACTTTC. The complete variable domain, with remaining parts taken from reference TRBV5-1 and TRBJ2-6, reads KAGVTQTPRYLIKTRGQQVTLSCSPISGHRSVSWYQQTPGQGLQFLFEYFSETQRNKGNFPGRFSGRQFSNSRSEMNVSTLELGDSALYLCASSATSGGTSGANVLTFGAGSRLTVL.

CDR3 sequence: CASRAPEGQLSEAFF. The CDR3 nucleotides read TGTGCCAGCAGGGCCCCGGAGGGACAGCTAAGCGAAGCTTTCTTT. The rearrangement links TRBV12-3 or TRBV12-4 to TRBJ1-1; 7 bases map to TRBD1. This CDR3 contains 15 residues. The V and J ends lost 6 bases and 8 bases, in that order; junction bases with no gene match: 15.

Concerning this clonotype itself: The junction and the germline gene differ at one end; a read error may be behind it. The chain joins TRBV11-2 to TRBJ1-1; the D is unclear. This CDR3 has 14 amino acids. CDR1 is SGHAT, CDR2 FQNNGV, per germline. CDR3 DNA: TGTGCCAGCAGCGTAAGAGGCTGGAACACTGAGGCTTTCTTT. Amino acids: CASSVRGWNTEAFF.

This clonotype was recorded only once. The conserved phenylalanine or tryptophan is not found at the CDR3 terminus, so this likely reflects a read error. The genes are TRBV10-3 and TRBJ1-1; possible D gene TRBD1, 6 bases. The CDR3 is made up of 14 amino acids. Germline V gene lookup returns CDR1 ENHRY and CDR2 SYGVKD. Trimming cost V 3 bases and J 3 bases, with 11 bases left between them. In DNA, the CDR3 is TGTGCCATCAGTGAAGGGGGGGGATACACTGAAGCTTTCGTT. Amino acid sequence: CAISEGGGYTEAFV.

V is TRBV12-3 or TRBV12-4 and J is TRBJ1-2; D unclear. The CDR3 is made up of 13 amino acids. Trimming left V 5 bases short and J 8 bases short, with 15 bases between. CDR3 loop: CASSRPAGAGYTF. CDR3 DNA sequence: TGTGCCAGCAGTCGACCCGCGGGAGCCGGCTACACCTTC.

This clonotype was detected ten times or more. This chain links TRBV5-1 with TRBJ2-5; 11 bases line up with TRBD2. From germline, CDR1 is SGHRS and CDR2 YFSETQ. V was pared by 3 bases and J by 2 bases, with 9 bases of the junction left unmatched. This CDR3 spans 17 amino acids. CDR3 sequence (DNA): TGCGCCAGCAGCTCAACCGGGACTAGCGGATTACAAGAGACCCAGTACTTC. As protein: CASSSTGTSGLQETQYF.

Ten or more counts support this clonotype. The rearrangement uses TRBV6-5 and TRBJ1-3; D unresolved. V lost 7 bases and J lost 2, with 9 bases in between. CDR1 MNHEY and CDR2 SVGAGI come from the germline V gene. The CDR3 sequence is 13 residues long. The CDR3 loop reads CASMVHPGNTIYF. In DNA, the CDR3 is TGTGCCAGCATGGTGCATCCTGGAAACACCATATATTTT.

The sample holds many counts of this clonotype. The chain employs TRBV10-3 and TRBJ2-7; D call uncertain. V shed 4 bases and J shed 2 bases, with 9 bases lying between them. CDR1 is ENHRY, CDR2 SYGVKD, per germline. The CDR3 is 13 amino acids. The CDR3 reads CAISAGSPYEQYF. In DNA, the CDR3 is TGTGCCATCAGTGCTGGGTCCCCCTACGAGCAGTACTTC.

This clonotype was detected a few times. V gene TRBV10-2 combines with J gene TRBJ2-5, with D tentatively TRBD1 (5 bases). Germline assignment: CDR1 WSHSY and CDR2 SAAADI. This CDR3 spans 13 amino acids. V lost 3 bases, J lost 3 bases, and 8 bases lay in between. CDR3 amino acids: CASSDRREETQYF. As DNA, the CDR3 is TGCGCCAGCAGTGATCGCAGGGAAGAGACCCAGTACTTC.

This clonotype was seen many times. The chain employs TRBV12-3 or TRBV12-4 and TRBJ2-6; 8 nucleotides match TRBD1. Trimming took 5 bases from V and 0 from J; bases not matched to a gene: 6. The CDR3 extends over 17 amino acids. In DNA, the CDR3 is TGTGCCAGCAGTCCTTGGACAGGGCCCTCTGGGGCCAACGTCCTGACTTTC. This codes for CASSPWTGPSGANVLTF.

Worth noting for this clonotype: Being one base from a much bigger clone, this may be a read error. The CDR3: CASSQLSRTSYEQYF. In DNA form, the CDR3 reads TGCGCCAGCAGCCAACTTAGCAGGACCTCCTACGAGCAGTACTTC. The genes are TRBV4-1 and TRBJ2-7; D is undetermined. The CDR3 runs 15 residues. With 2 bases removed from V and 0 bases from J, the gap between germline ends came to 11 bases. Germline CDR1 is MGHRA and CDR2 is YSYEKL.

The rearrangement uses TRBV7-8 and TRBJ2-7; D is undetermined. The V end was cut by 7 bases, the J end by 7 bases, with 5 bases between. Germline V gives CDR1 SGHVS, CDR2 FQNEAQ. This CDR3 comprises 9 residues. The DNA of the CDR3 is TGTGCCAGCACCGTGGAGCAGTACTTC. Protein product: CASTVEQYF.

The chain uses TRBV15 and TRBJ2-5; 8 nucleotides line up with TRBD1. This CDR3 contains 15 residues. V lost 5 bases, J lost 5 bases, and 10 bases stayed unmatched. Germline V gene sequence: CDR1 LNHNV, CDR2 YYDKDF (reference sequence). The CDR3 spells CATSPGQGERETQYF. The CDR3 DNA reads as TGTGCCACCAGCCCTGGACAGGGAGAAAGGGAGACCCAGTACTTC.

There are many counts of this clonotype. The V call is TRBV14, the J call TRBJ2-7; no firm D call. The CDR3 has 16 residues. Trimming took off 3 bases at V and 6 bases at J, with 21 bases between the two ends. Germline CDR1 and CDR2: SGHDN and FVKESK. The CDR3 DNA sequence: TGTGCCAGCAGCCACTATCCCAGACCGATGGGCTCCGAGCAGTACTTC. This codes for CASSHYPRPMGSEQYF.

This clonotype was recorded at least ten times. This chain links TRBV5-1 with TRBJ2-2; D is tentatively TRBD1 or TRBD2 (5 bases each). The length of the CDR3 is 16 residues. The ends were cut back, 5 bases at V and 2 bases at J, with 16 bases in the middle. Germline values: CDR1 SGHRS, CDR2 YFSETQ. In nucleotides, the CDR3 is TGCGCCAGCAGAATAGCCGGGACGCCTAACACCGGGGAGCTGTTTTTT. This translates into CASRIAGTPNTGELFF. The whole variable domain, filled in from reference TRBV5-1 and TRBJ2-2, reads KAGVTQTPRYLIKTRGQQVTLSCSPISGHRSVSWYQQTPGQGLQFLFEYFSETQRNKGNFPGRFSGRQFSNSRSEMNVSTLELGDSALYLCASRIAGTPNTGELFFGEGSRLTVL.

This clonotype was seen a handful of times. The chain is built from TRBV13 and TRBJ1-2; the D gene is possibly TRBD1 (6 bases). The V and J ends lost 4 bases and 3 bases respectively, with 18 bases between them. The CDR3 is 16 amino acids. The germline V gene encodes CDR1 PRHDT and CDR2 FYEKMQ (reference sequence). The CDR3 DNA reads TGTGCCAGCAGCTCGCTTCCGAGGGGGGGAGACTATGGCTACACCTTC. Amino acids: CASSSLPRGGDYGYTF.

With regard to this clonotype: Without the conserved terminal phenylalanine or tryptophan, this CDR3 likely stems from a read error. The DNA is omitted, as the CDR3 cannot be located on it reliably, and the CDR3 follows TCRdb's listing. The gene calls are TRBV20-1 and TRBJ2-5. The CDR3 is made up of 8 amino acids, end residues included. Germline values: CDR1 DFQATT, CDR2 SNEGSKA (reference sequence). The CDR3 region is CSASSQGL.

The rearrangement uses TRBV25-1 and TRBJ2-7; D is unresolved. Trimming stripped 4 bases from V and 3 bases from J, with 16 bases between. Germline V gene lookup returns CDR1 MGHDK and CDR2 SYGVNS. This CDR3 has 15 residues. CDR3 residues: CASSARDGRIYEQYF. The CDR3 DNA reads as TGTGCCAGCAGTGCTAGAGACGGACGCATCTACGAGCAGTACTTC.

V usage is TRBV7-9 and J usage is TRBJ2-7; maybe TRBD1 (6 bases). The V and J ends lost 5 bases and 6 bases respectively, with 14 bases between them. CDR3 length: 13 residues. The germline gives CDR1 SEHNR, CDR2 FQNEAQ (reference sequence). CDR3 sequence reads: CASSDFDRFEQYF. The CDR3 DNA sequence: TGTGCCAGCAGCGATTTTGACAGGTTCGAGCAGTACTTC.

The chain links TRBV20-1 to TRBJ1-2; 7 nucleotides match TRBD1. The J segment lost 0 bases and the V segment lost 3 bases, leaving 10 bases of the junction unmatched. This CDR3 has 16 residues. Germline V gene lookup returns CDR1 DFQATT and CDR2 SNEGSKA (reference sequence). The CDR3 is CSASRDRVGTNYGYTF. CDR3 coding DNA: TGCAGTGCTAGCCGCGACAGGGTTGGGACTAACTATGGCTACACCTTC.

The sample holds many counts of this clonotype. The gene calls are TRBV7-2 and TRBJ1-4; D call uncertain. V was pared by 8 bases and J by 5 bases, with 9 bases between. Germline V lookup: CDR1 SGHTA, CDR2 FQGNSA. CDR3 length equals 12 residues. The CDR3 is CASQKGNEKLFF. The DNA for the CDR3 is TGTGCCAGCCAAAAGGGAAATGAAAAACTGTTTTTT.

This clonotype was seen ten or more times. CDR3 loop: CSVTPSGTGYYGYTF. The DNA of the CDR3 is TGCAGCGTTACCCCTTCCGGGACAGGGTACTATGGCTACACCTTC. The V and J genes are TRBV29-1 and TRBJ1-2; TRBD1 aligns across 9 bases. CDR3 length equals 15 residues. After removal of 5 bases from V and 3 bases from J, the junction contained 10 bases not matched to a gene. Germline-derived CDR1 and CDR2 are SQVTM and ANQGSEA. The variable domain in full, with the rest retrieved from reference TRBV29-1 and TRBJ1-2, is SAVISQKPSRDICQRGTSLTIQCQVDSQVTMMFWYRQQPGQSLTLIATANQGSEATYESGFVIDKFPISRPNLTFSTLTVSNMSPEDSSIYLCSVTPSGTGYYGYTFGSGTRLTVV.

In its sample, this clonotype was seen many times. This chain links TRBV2 with TRBJ1-5; D unresolved. The CDR3 sequence is 14 residues long. Trimming removed 6 bases at V and 11 bases at J, with 20 bases between. Germline values: CDR1 SNHLY, CDR2 FYNNEI. CDR3 region: CASSQEARESTQHF. The CDR3 DNA reads TGTGCCAGCAGCCAAGAGGCTAGGGAATCAACCCAGCATTTT.

This clonotype has a count of ten or more. The chain employs TRBV5-1 and TRBJ1-2; D might be TRBD1 (6 bases). The germline V gene has CDR1 SGHRS and CDR2 YFSETQ. Between the trimmed V and J ends, which lost 4 bases and 1 base, there was a span of 14 bases. This CDR3 is built from 15 residues. The CDR3 coding sequence is TGCGCCAGCAGCCTCGCCGGACAGATTAACTATGGCTACACCTTC. Protein: CASSLAGQINYGYTF.

This sequence joins TRBV10-2 and TRBJ1-6, with D possibly matching TRBD1 (6 bases). The germline gives CDR1 WSHSY, CDR2 SAAADI. The CDR3 length is 15 residues. The V end lost 1 base, the J end lost 9 bases, and 13 bases lay between the germline ends. DNA of the CDR3: TGCGCCAGCAGTGAGTTGTCAGGGGTTGCTTCACCCCTCCACTTT. Encoded protein: CASSELSGVASPLHF.

This clonotype was counted ten times or more. CDR3 DNA sequence: TGCAGTGCTAGGGGACTAGCGCCCCAAGAGACCCAGTACTTC. Its translation is CSARGLAPQETQYF. V usage is TRBV20-1 and J usage is TRBJ2-5, with 10 positions matching TRBD2. The length of the CDR3 is 14 residues. Germline CDR1 DFQATT, CDR2 SNEGSKA (reference sequence). V lost 3 bases, J lost 1 base, and 2 bases stayed unmatched.

The CDR3 sequence is CASRVSGATEAFF. CDR3 sequence (DNA): TGCGCCAGCAGAGTATCGGGGGCCACTGAAGCTTTCTTT. This chain links TRBV10-2 with TRBJ1-1; TRBD1 is a possible D gene (6 bases). Trimming removed 6 bases at V and 4 bases at J, with 12 bases between. This CDR3 comprises 13 residues. CDR1 is WSHSY, CDR2 SAAADI, per germline.